The rows below give T cell receptor beta chains drawn from one sample of a study of shared clonotypes between healthy human individuals. Sequencing was performed with immunoSEQ multiplex PCR; in TCRdb, only in-frame clones are kept and a portion is missing. The repertoire holds some 700,000 clones, with about 90% as singletons. The sequencing input was memory CD8+ T cells from PBMCs. The receptors come from a man aged 18 to 35 in good health. Some clones in this sample may be carry-over from other donors' samples. The CDR3 runs from the conserved cysteine through the conserved F or W. The order of the fields is J gene, D gene, clone size, V gene, CDR3 DNA, CDR3 protein. The D gene is left open where the match is weak. Size values are once, few and many counts, or a class for expanded clones, and some rows have none.

TRBJ2-2	TRBD2	-	TRBV7-9	TGTGCCAGCTTCCTAGCGGGAGGGGAGCTGTTTTTT	CASFLAGGELFF
TRBJ2-7	-	-	TRBV7-2	TGTGCCAGCAGCTTGGAGGTAGCGGTCCACTACGAGCAGTACTTC	CASSLEVAVHYEQYF
TRBJ2-4	-	-	TRBV27	TGTGCCAGCAGGGGTAGTGGCCTCCCCTTGGACATTCAGTACTTC	CASRGSGLPLDIQYF
TRBJ2-7	-	-	TRBV7-9	TGTGCCAGCAGGTGGATCGACGACGAGCAGTACTTC	CASRWIDDEQYF
TRBJ2-1	-	-	TRBV9	TGTGCCAGCACCAGGGGAGGAGCCCACAATGAGCAGTTCTTC	CASTRGGAHNEQFF
TRBJ2-2	-	-	TRBV4-3	TGCGCCAGCAGCCAAGCCCGTCGAGTGTCAGGGATCACCGGGGAGCTGTTTTTT	CASSQARRVSGITGELFF
TRBJ2-1	-	-	TRBV9	TGTGCCAGCAGCGTTCCGGGACTCCAGGGGGGTGAGCAGTTCTTC	CASSVPGLQGGEQFF
TRBJ2-2	TRBD2	-	TRBV29-1	TGCAGCGCCCTGGGACTAGATCCGAACACCGGGGAGCTGTTTTTT	CSALGLDPNTGELFF
TRBJ2-3	-	-	TRBV2	TGTGCCAACGATCGGACGGCGGGATTCACAGATACGCAGTATTTT	CANDRTAGFTDTQYF
TRBJ2-7	TRBD2	-	TRBV27	TGTGCCAGCAGTTTATCGACTAGCGGGAGCGCCTACGAGCAGTACTTC	CASSLSTSGSAYEQYF
TRBJ2-4	-	once	TRBV5-1	TGCGCCAGCAGCCCCATGGTTTACGGCAAAAACATTCAGTACTTC	CASSPMVYGKNIQYF
TRBJ2-7	-	-	TRBV7-8	TGTGCCAGCACCCGGGGAGGGGGCCCCCCTTCCTACGAGCAGTACTTC	CASTRGGGPPSYEQYF
TRBJ2-5	TRBD2	-	TRBV11-2	TGTGCCAGCAGCTTAACAGCGCGGGAGCGGGAGACCCAGTACTTC	CASSLTARERETQYF
TRBJ2-1	TRBD1	-	TRBV6-1	TGTGCCAGCAGAGTCCCGGGACAGGGTAATGAGCAGTTCTTC	CASRVPGQGNEQFF
TRBJ2-3	-	-	TRBV14	TGTGCCAGCAGGGACGTAGCTTGGGATACGCAGTATTTT	CASRDVAWDTQYF
TRBJ1-1	-	-	TRBV28	TGTGCCAGCAGATTTTGGGGTACCACTGAAGCTTTCTTT	CASRFWGTTEAFF
TRBJ2-5	-	-	TRBV7-8	TGTGCCAGCAGCTCCAACTGGCGGAACACGGGACCTGAGTACTTC	CASSSNWRNTGPEYF
TRBJ2-6	-	-	TRBV9	TGTGCCAGCAGCGTAGGACTGGGGCACTCTGGGGCCAACGTCCTGACTTTC	CASSVGLGHSGANVLTF
TRBJ1-3	-	-	TRBV5-5	TGTGCCAGCAGCCCCTGGGACCTCCTTTCTGCAAACACCATATATTTT	CASSPWDLLSANTIYF
TRBJ2-1	-	-	TRBV5-1	TGCGCCAGCAGCTTGGTTGGCCCAGGGGATGAGCAGTTCTTC	CASSLVGPGDEQFF
TRBJ2-1	TRBD2	-	TRBV27	TGTGCCAGCAGTCGGACTAGCGTTTACAATGAGCAGTTCTTC	CASSRTSVYNEQFF
TRBJ2-6	-	-	TRBV6-5	TGTGCCAGCGATTTAGCTGGGGCCAACGTCCTGACTTTC	CASDLAGANVLTF
TRBJ2-7	-	-	TRBV9	TGTGCCAGTAGCGTAGGGACCGAGAATATCTACGAGCAGTACTTC	CASSVGTENIYEQYF
TRBJ1-2	-	-	TRBV30	TGTGCCTGGAGTGTTTGGCCTCTCCTTGGCTACACCTTC	CAWSVWPLLGYTF
TRBJ1-1	-	-	TRBV19	TGTGCCAGTAGTATCCGGGACTTTAACACTGAAGCTTTCTTT	CASSIRDFNTEAFF
TRBJ2-1	-	-	TRBV12-1	TGTGCCAGCAGCTTTTATAATTGGACTAGCGGATCCAATGAGCAGTTCTTC	CASSFYNWTSGSNEQFF
TRBJ2-5	-	-	TRBV9	TGTGCCAGCAGCGTAGGAGGGGCAGGAGAGACCCAGTACTTC	CASSVGGAGETQYF
TRBJ2-7	-	-	TRBV6-5	TGTGCCAGCAGTCCCGGGGTCTCCTACGAGCAGTACTTC	CASSPGVSYEQYF
TRBJ1-2	-	-	TRBV6-5	TGTGCCAGCAGAAGGGGACCTAACTATGGCTACACCTTC	CASRRGPNYGYTF
TRBJ1-1	-	-	TRBV21-1	TGTGCCAGCAGCAAAGCGCCTGAAAAAGGACTGAACACTGAAGCTTTCTTT	CASSKAPEKGLNTEAFF
TRBJ2-7	-	once	TRBV2	TGTGCCAGCAGTGAAGCGCTGGAGGGCCTGTGGAACGAGCAGTACTTC	CASSEALEGLWNEQYF
TRBJ2-5	TRBD2	-	TRBV9	TGTGCCAGCAGCGTAGCTGGCGGGAGGGGTGAGACCCAGTACTTC	CASSVAGGRGETQYF
TRBJ1-3	-	-	TRBV9	TGTGCCAGCAGCGCCTCAGGGGCTTCTGGAAACACCATATATTTT	CASSASGASGNTIYF
TRBJ2-1	-	-	TRBV29-1	TGCAGCGTTGCTTCCCGGACCTACAATGAGCAGTTCTTC	CSVASRTYNEQFF
TRBJ2-7	TRBD2	-	TRBV27	TGTGCCAGCAGCTATAGCGGGAGCTCCTACGAGCAGTACTTC	CASSYSGSSYEQYF
TRBJ2-2	TRBD2	-	TRBV28	TGTGCCAGCAGCGGGAGGTGGTCCACCGGGGAGCTGTTTTTT	CASSGRWSTGELFF
TRBJ1-5	-	-	TRBV19	TGTGCCAGTACCCGGGCCAGCCTTCAACCCCAGCATTTT	CASTRASLQPQHF
TRBJ2-3	-	-	TRBV6-1	TGTGCCAGCAGTGAATGGGGACCGAGCACAGATACGCAGTATTTT	CASSEWGPSTDTQYF
TRBJ1-1	-	-	TRBV4-1	TGCGCCAGCAGCCAAGCCACCGGACAGAGGAACACTGAAGCTTTCTTT	CASSQATGQRNTEAFF
TRBJ2-7	-	-	TRBV5-1	TGCGCCAGCAGCCTGGTGGGGCACGAGCAGTACTTC	CASSLVGHEQYF
TRBJ2-3	-	-	TRBV27	TGTGCCAGCAGGGCTCAGGGAGATACGCAGTATTTT	CASRAQGDTQYF
TRBJ1-2	-	once	TRBV27	TGTGCCAGCAGGATGGTCAGGGGATATGGCTACACCTTC	CASRMVRGYGYTF
TRBJ2-2	TRBD2	once	TRBV28	TGTGCCAGCAGTTTGAGCCGCGGGGGCACCGGGGAGCTGTTTTTT	CASSLSRGGTGELFF
TRBJ2-3	-	once	TRBV27	TGTGCCAGCAGTTTAAGGCGGGACACAGATACGCAGTATTTT	CASSLRRDTDTQYF
TRBJ2-7	TRBD1	-	TRBV14	TGTGCCAGCAGCCATGGGACAGGGAGCGAGCAGTACTTC	CASSHGTGSEQYF